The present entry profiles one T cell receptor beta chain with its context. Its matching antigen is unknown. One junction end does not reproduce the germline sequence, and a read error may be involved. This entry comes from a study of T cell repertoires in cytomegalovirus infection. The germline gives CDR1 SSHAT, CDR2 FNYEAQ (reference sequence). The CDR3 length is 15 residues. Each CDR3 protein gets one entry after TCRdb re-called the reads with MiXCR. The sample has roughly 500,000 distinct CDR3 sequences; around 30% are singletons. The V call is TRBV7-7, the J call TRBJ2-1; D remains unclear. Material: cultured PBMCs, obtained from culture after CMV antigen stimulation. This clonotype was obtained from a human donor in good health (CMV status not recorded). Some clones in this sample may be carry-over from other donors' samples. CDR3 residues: CASSQHLDSSNEQFF. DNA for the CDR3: TGTGCTAGCAGCCAACACCTTGACTCGTCCAATGAGCAGTTCTTC.